This T cell receptor (beta chain) was sequenced in a study of cytomegalovirus exposure and HLA in healthy donors. Study outcomes and limitations: The study recorded 150 to 200 TCR beta chains that were cytomegalovirus-associated.

Sequencing used immunoSEQ multiplex PCR; TCRdb keeps in-frame clones, though not all of them. The sample consists of fewer than 85,000 clones, about 95% of them appearing once. Details on this clone: Its antigen is currently unknown.

Deletions cut 3 bases from V and 8 bases from J, with 13 bases between. This CDR3 is 13 amino acids long. Germline CDR1 MDHEN, CDR2 SYDVKM. Separation from the roughly 700-subject first cohort characterized the approximately 130-subject validation cohort, to which the donors belonged. The receptor was isolated from a woman younger than 30 in good health and CMV-seronegative. Specimen: PBMCs. This chain uses TRBV28 with TRBJ1-2; D remains ambiguous. CDR3 DNA: TGTGCCAGCAGTTTTGGGAGGGAGCAGGGCTACACCTTC. Translated, it gives CASSFGREQGYTF.